This T cell receptor (beta chain) was identified during a study of blood T cell repertoires in COVID-19. About the study: Donors in the United States, Italy and Spain gave samples during acute or convalescent COVID-19.

Trimming removed 3 bases from V and 4 bases from J; junction bases left unmatched: 6. This CDR3 is 14 amino acids long. CDR1 and CDR2 (germline): SGHNT, YYREEE (reference sequence). Everyone who took part was roughly 18 to 89 years old, and they came from about two dozen US areas. Cohorts were determined from participant-reported clinical history. In the authors' methods: Scientists estimated how many nucleated cells there were by amplifying reference gene primers. TCRdb's table, derived via immunoSEQ multiplex PCR, lists solely in-frame clones and lacks some. V, J and clone size were drawn from that table, and D and trimming were deduced from the DNA. The sample carries some 180,000 clones, roughly 84% recorded once.

This chain joins TRBV5-4 and TRBJ1-2; 7 bases agree with TRBD1. Sequenced sample: PBMCs or T cells enriched from blood (not recorded which). The origin of this receptor is a woman in her thirties who had been exposed to COVID-19. CDR3: CASSSPRTGYGYTF. As DNA, the CDR3 is TGTGCCAGCAGCTCACCCCGGACAGGCTATGGCTACACCTTC.